This TCR beta chain comes out of a study of cytomegalovirus exposure and HLA in healthy donors. Study-level findings and limits: A later analysis associated under 20,000 TCR beta sequences with HLA alleles at a 0.05 false discovery rate. Trimming of TCR beta V- and J-genes showed a link, identified in a later analysis, to a missense DCLRE1C variant. It was only CMV serostatus that was available as immune exposure information.

For this clone: Its cognate antigen is unknown.

In germline, CDR1 is KGHSH, CDR2 LQKENI. This CDR3 spans 13 amino acids. The V and J ends lost 2 bases and 8 bases respectively, with 9 bases between them. Primers: 60 Vbeta forward and 13 Jbeta reverse. Study processing details: Later, an analysis found about 83 million unique TCR beta chains, and roughly 9.9 million of these were shared. Only in-frame clones appear in the TCRdb table, and some are missing; sequencing was by immunoSEQ multiplex PCR. Clone size and V and J calls were adopted from that table, with D and trimming inferred from the DNA. This table has some 42,000 clones, approximately 55% appearing once.

The TCR sequence derives from a human donor in good health. Sequenced sample: PBMCs. This chain joins TRBV18 and TRBJ1-4; D is undetermined. CDR3 nucleotides: TGTGCCAGCTCACCATCCAACGGGGAAAAACTGTTTTTT. Amino acids: CASSPSNGEKLFF.